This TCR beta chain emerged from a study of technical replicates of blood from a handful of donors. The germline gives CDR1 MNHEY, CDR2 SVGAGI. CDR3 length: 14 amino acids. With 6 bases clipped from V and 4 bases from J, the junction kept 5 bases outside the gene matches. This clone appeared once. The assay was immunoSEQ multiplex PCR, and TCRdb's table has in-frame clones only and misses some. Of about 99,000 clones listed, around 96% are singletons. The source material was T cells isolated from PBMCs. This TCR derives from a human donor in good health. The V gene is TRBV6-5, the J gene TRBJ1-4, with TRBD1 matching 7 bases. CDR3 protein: CASRADRDNEKLFF. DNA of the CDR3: TGTGCCAGCAGGGCAGACAGGGATAATGAAAAACTGTTTTTT.